These T cell receptor beta chains were read from a single sample in a study of blood T cell repertoires in COVID-19. Data came from immunoSEQ multiplex PCR; TCRdb stores just in-frame clones and leaves some out. The sample includes 200,000 to 250,000 clones, about four fifths seen only once; the top ten take approximately 8%. Input material: peripheral blood. These receptor sequences come from a woman aged 80 or over with COVID-19, enrolled during active disease. Each CDR3 is given with its conserved first and last residue. D genes are given only for firm matches. Clone sizes are given selectively: once, few, many, or a class where the clone is expanded.

abundance: once
j_gene: TRBJ2-1
v_gene: TRBV24-1
d_gene: TRBD2
CDR3aa: CATSDPATSGRSNEQFF
CDR3nt: TGTGCCACCAGTGATCCTGCCACTAGCGGGAGATCCAATGAGCAGTTCTTC

abundance: NA
j_gene: TRBJ1-2
v_gene: TRBV5-1
d_gene: TRBD1
CDR3aa: CASKTQAGGYGYTF
CDR3nt: TGCGCCAGCAAAACCCAGGCAGGGGGCTATGGCTACACCTTC

abundance: NA
j_gene: TRBJ1-5
v_gene: TRBV24-1
d_gene: NA
CDR3aa: CATSDTRDGKQPQHF
CDR3nt: TGTGCCACCAGTGATACCAGGGATGGAAAGCAGCCCCAGCATTTT

abundance: NA
j_gene: TRBJ1-5
v_gene: TRBV5-4
d_gene: TRBD1
CDR3aa: CASSRTGQGGNQPQHF
CDR3nt: TGTGCCAGCAGCCGAACCGGGCAGGGGGGCAATCAGCCCCAGCATTTT

abundance: once
j_gene: TRBJ2-7
v_gene: TRBV21-1
d_gene: NA
CDR3aa: CASSNKWDTLYEQYF
CDR3nt: TGTGCCAGCAGCAATAAATGGGACACCCTCTACGAGCAGTACTTC

abundance: once
j_gene: TRBJ2-3
v_gene: TRBV7-3
d_gene: NA
CDR3aa: CASSLTSTYPLEYF
CDR3nt: TGTGCCAGCAGCTTAACGTCAACCTACCCCCTCGAGTATTTT

abundance: NA
j_gene: TRBJ1-4
v_gene: TRBV6-5
d_gene: TRBD1
CDR3aa: CASSSPGTGNEKLFF
CDR3nt: TGTGCCAGCAGTTCGCCCGGGACAGGGAATGAAAAACTGTTTTTT

abundance: NA
j_gene: TRBJ1-5
v_gene: TRBV9
d_gene: NA
CDR3aa: CASSVSGWDNQPQHF
CDR3nt: TGTGCCAGCAGCGTATCAGGGTGGGATAATCAGCCCCAGCATTTT

abundance: NA
j_gene: TRBJ2-7
v_gene: TRBV11-2
d_gene: NA
CDR3aa: CASSWTVGITYEQYF
CDR3nt: TGTGCCAGCAGCTGGACAGTGGGCATTACCTACGAGCAGTACTTC

abundance: NA
j_gene: TRBJ2-3
v_gene: TRBV7-8
d_gene: TRBD2
CDR3aa: CASSLGSSGSSRPRQYF
CDR3nt: TGTGCCAGCAGCTTAGGGTCTAGCGGGAGCTCGCGACCGCGGCAGTATTTT

abundance: NA
j_gene: TRBJ2-5
v_gene: TRBV9
d_gene: NA
CDR3aa: CASSVDATGQETQYF
CDR3nt: TGTGCCAGCAGCGTAGATGCGACAGGACAAGAGACCCAGTACTTC

abundance: once
j_gene: TRBJ2-7
v_gene: TRBV9
d_gene: NA
CDR3aa: CASSPQGQGLSEQYF
CDR3nt: TGTGCCAGCAGCCCCCAGGGGCAGGGCTTGAGCGAGCAGTACTTC

abundance: few
j_gene: TRBJ1-4
v_gene: TRBV20-1
d_gene: TRBD1
CDR3aa: CSPRGKEKLFF
CDR3nt: TGCAGTCCCAGGGGGAAGGAAAAACTGTTTTTT

abundance: NA
j_gene: TRBJ1-5
v_gene: TRBV15
d_gene: NA
CDR3aa: CATSRGGRGNQPQHF
CDR3nt: TGTGCCACCAGCAGAGGGGGCAGGGGAAATCAGCCCCAGCATTTT

abundance: NA
j_gene: TRBJ1-2
v_gene: TRBV11-2
d_gene: NA
CDR3aa: CASSLDGSPGYGYTF
CDR3nt: TGTGCCAGCAGCTTAGACGGCAGTCCGGGATATGGCTACACCTTC